These T cell receptor beta chains were read from a single sample in a study of OX40 agonist ivuxolimab in advanced cancers. Some clones are missing from TCRdb's copy, which holds only in-frame ones; the method was immunoSEQ multiplex PCR. The sample shows approximately 70,000 clones, 82% of them seen only once. Material: CD4+ or CD8+ T cells sorted from blood, obtained in a trial of the OX40 agonist ivuxolimab. These receptors came from an adult with an advanced solid tumor such as melanoma, head and neck, liver or kidney cancer. Each CDR3 is given with its conserved first and last residue. The D gene is left open where the match is weak. Only some rows state a clone size, as once, few, many or a class for expanded clones.

>TRBD2|TRBJ2-1|TRBV18|once
CASSPQTSASYNEQFF
TGTGCCAGCTCACCCCAGACTAGCGCGTCCTACAATGAGCAGTTCTTC
>NA|TRBJ2-3|TRBV27|once
CASSSVSYLTDTQYF
TGTGCCAGCAGTTCCGTCAGCTATCTTACCGATACGCAGTATTTT
>TRBD1|TRBJ1-5|TRBV7-2|NA
CASSQTGTGGGNQPQHF
TGTGCCAGCAGTCAGACCGGGACAGGAGGAGGCAATCAGCCCCAGCATTTT
>NA|TRBJ2-1|TRBV14|NA
CASSLLTGGAYEQFF
TGTGCCAGCAGCCTCCTAACAGGGGGGGCGTATGAGCAGTTCTTC
>NA|TRBJ2-7|TRBV28|NA
CASSEQGIGYEQYF
TGTGCCAGCAGTGAACAGGGAATCGGCTACGAGCAGTACTTC
>NA|TRBJ2-7|TRBV18|NA
CASSPQVGQGSEQYF
TGTGCCAGCTCACCCCAAGTTGGGCAGGGTTCCGAGCAGTACTTC
>NA|TRBJ2-6|TRBV7-2|NA
CASSPGVPSGANVLTF
TGTGCCAGCAGCCCCGGTGTTCCCTCTGGGGCCAACGTCCTGACTTTC
>NA|TRBJ2-2|TRBV7-9|NA
CASSLRGTTGELFF
TGTGCCAGCAGCTTACGGGGGACCACCGGGGAGCTGTTTTTT
>NA|TRBJ2-1|TRBV7-2|NA
CASSVGGAGGYNEQFF
TGTGCCAGCAGCGTCGGAGGGGCAGGTGGATACAATGAGCAGTTCTTC
>NA|TRBJ2-7|TRBV11-2|once
CASSFSGVAYEQYF
TGTGCCAGCAGCTTCTCAGGGGTGGCCTACGAGCAGTACTTC
>NA|TRBJ2-5|TRBV5-8|few
CASSLEGGGETQYF
TGTGCCAGCAGCTTGGAAGGGGGGGGAGAGACCCAGTACTTC
>NA|TRBJ2-5|TRBV11-2|once
CASSLGRYQETQYF
TGTGCCAGCAGCTTAGGACGGTACCAAGAGACCCAGTACTTC
>NA|TRBJ2-1|TRBV11-3|NA
CASSESRGRGDEQFF
TGTGCCAGCAGCGAAAGCAGGGGGAGGGGTGATGAGCAGTTCTTC
>NA|TRBJ1-1|TRBV21-1|NA
CASSMGLTGNTEAFF
TGTGCCAGCAGCATGGGGCTAACTGGGAACACTGAAGCTTTCTTT
>TRBD1|TRBJ2-1|TRBV11-3|NA
CASSNTGASSYNEQFF
TGTGCCAGCAGCAACACAGGGGCAAGCTCCTACAATGAGCAGTTCTTC
>NA|TRBJ1-5|TRBV7-2|NA
CASTQWVSGPQPQHF
TGTGCCAGCACCCAATGGGTGTCAGGGCCGCAGCCCCAGCATTTT
>NA|TRBJ2-2|TRBV28|NA
CASSLAGGDTGELFF
TGTGCCAGCAGTTTAGCTGGGGGCGACACCGGGGAGCTGTTTTTT
>TRBD1|TRBJ1-6|TRBV6-5|NA
CATQTGNNSPLHF
TGTGCCACCCAGACAGGGAATAATTCACCCCTCCACTTT
>TRBD2|TRBJ2-5|TRBV30|NA
CAWRASGSGETQYF
TGTGCCTGGAGGGCCAGCGGGAGCGGTGAGACCCAGTACTTC
>NA|TRBJ1-1|TRBV4-1|few
CASSHTGTTNTEAFF
TGCGCCAGCAGCCATACCGGGACAACGAACACTGAAGCTTTCTTT
>NA|TRBJ2-6|TRBV5-1|NA
CASSLREVGGANVLTF
TGCGCCAGCAGCTTGAGGGAGGTTGGGGGGGCCAACGTCCTGACTTTC
>NA|TRBJ1-3|TRBV7-6|few
CASSPGNTGNTIYF
TGTGCCAGCAGCCCGGGGAATACTGGAAACACCATATATTTT
>TRBD2|TRBJ2-5|TRBV5-1|NA
CASSLGTSGLETQYF
TGCGCCAGCAGCTTGGGGACTAGCGGGTTAGAGACCCAGTACTTC
>TRBD2|TRBJ2-1|TRBV7-2|NA
CASSLVGAGGGEQFF
TGTGCCAGCAGCTTAGTTGGAGCGGGAGGGGGTGAGCAGTTCTTC
>TRBD2|TRBJ2-2|TRBV11-2|NA
CASSSHSGTNTGELFF
TGTGCCAGCAGCTCCCATAGCGGGACGAACACCGGGGAGCTGTTTTTT
>NA|TRBJ2-5|TRBV5-5|NA
CASSLLQKETQYF
TGTGCCAGCAGCTTGTTGCAGAAAGAGACCCAGTACTTC
>NA|TRBJ1-1|TRBV6-4|NA
CASSVRDTEAFF
TGTGCCAGCAGTGTGAGGGACACTGAAGCTTTCTTT
>NA|TRBJ2-1|TRBV13|NA
CASSHVTRRSSYNEQFF
TGTGCCAGCAGCCACGTAACTCGCCGGAGCTCCTACAATGAGCAGTTCTTC
>NA|TRBJ2-5|TRBV7-2|NA
CASSLGRAQETQYF
TGTGCCAGCAGCCTAGGCCGAGCCCAAGAGACCCAGTACTTC
>NA|TRBJ2-5|TRBV11-2|NA
CASSLDKETQYF
TGTGCCAGCAGCTTAGATAAGGAGACCCAGTACTTC
>TRBD1|TRBJ2-2|TRBV6-6|NA
CASSRISGGDTGELFF
TGTGCCAGCAGTAGGATATCAGGGGGCGACACCGGGGAGCTGTTTTTT
>NA|TRBJ2-6|TRBV27|NA
CASLSPYSGANVLTF
TGTGCCAGCCTATCCCCGTACTCTGGGGCCAACGTCCTGACTTTC
>NA|TRBJ2-5|TRBV30|once
CACRFQETQYF
TGTGCCTGCCGTTTCCAAGAGACCCAGTACTTC
>NA|TRBJ2-2|TRBV5-5|NA
CASSAAGSNTGELFF
TGTGCCAGCAGCGCAGCGGGTTCGAACACCGGGGAGCTGTTTTTT
>TRBD1|TRBJ1-1|TRBV13|NA
CASSFDRDIEAFF
TGTGCCAGCAGCTTTGACAGGGATATTGAAGCTTTCTTT
>NA|TRBJ1-4|TRBV7-6|NA
CASSLVGQTNEKLFF
TGTGCCAGCAGCTTAGTTGGTCAGACTAATGAAAAACTGTTTTTT
>NA|TRBJ1-5|TRBV7-2|once
CASSLSSRGGNQPQHF
TGTGCCAGCAGCTTATCGTCCAGGGGAGGCAATCAGCCCCAGCATTTT
>NA|TRBJ2-3|TRBV11-1|NA
CASSFAGADTQYF
TGTGCCAGCAGCTTTGCTGGCGCAGATACGCAGTATTTT
>TRBD2|TRBJ2-3|TRBV11-3|NA
CASSFSSGSGAQYF
TGTGCCAGCAGCTTTTCTAGCGGCTCGGGTGCGCAGTATTTT
>TRBD1|TRBJ1-6|TRBV28|few
CASSPLDRGDSPLHF
TGTGCCAGCAGTCCCCTAGACAGGGGAGATTCACCCCTCCACTTT
>NA|TRBJ1-2|TRBV5-4|NA
CASSARAVYGYTF
TGTGCCAGCAGCGCCCGAGCGGTTTATGGCTACACCTTC
>NA|TRBJ2-1|TRBV11-2|few
CASSLGVRVYNEQFF
TGTGCCAGCAGCTTAGGGGTCCGGGTCTACAATGAGCAGTTCTTC
>NA|TRBJ2-5|TRBV5-1|NA
CASSLAGGGLETQYF
TGCGCCAGCAGCTTGGCCGGGGGCGGGTTGGAGACCCAGTACTTC
>NA|TRBJ2-6|TRBV29-1|NA
CSVRISGANVLTF
TGCAGCGTTCGGATCTCTGGGGCCAACGTCCTGACTTTC
>TRBD1|TRBJ2-7|TRBV5-6|NA
CASSPWTGQGYEQYF
TGTGCCAGCAGCCCGTGGACAGGGCAGGGCTACGAGCAGTACTTC
>NA|TRBJ2-1|TRBV5-6|NA
CASSFLQGEQFF
TGTGCCAGCAGCTTTTTACAGGGCGAACAGTTCTTC